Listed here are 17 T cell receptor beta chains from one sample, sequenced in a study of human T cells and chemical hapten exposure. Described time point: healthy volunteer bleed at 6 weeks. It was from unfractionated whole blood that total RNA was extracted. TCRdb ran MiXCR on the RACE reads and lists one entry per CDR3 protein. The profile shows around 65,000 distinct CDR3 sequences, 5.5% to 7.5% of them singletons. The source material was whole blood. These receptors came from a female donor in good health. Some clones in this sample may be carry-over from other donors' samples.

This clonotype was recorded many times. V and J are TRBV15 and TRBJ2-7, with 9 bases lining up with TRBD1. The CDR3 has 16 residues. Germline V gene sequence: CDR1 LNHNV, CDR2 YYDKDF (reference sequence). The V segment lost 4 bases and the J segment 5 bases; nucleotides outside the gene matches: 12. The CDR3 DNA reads TGTGCCACCAGCACCCCATCGACAGGGGGTAGACACGAGCAGTACTTC. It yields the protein CATSTPSTGGRHEQYF. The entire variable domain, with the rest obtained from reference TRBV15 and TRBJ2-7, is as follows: DAMVIQNPRYQVTQFGKPVTLSCSQTLNHNVMYWYQQKSSQAPKLLFHYYDKDFNNEADTPDNFQSRRPNTSFCFLDIRSPGLGDTAMYLCATSTPSTGGRHEQYFGPGTRLTVT.

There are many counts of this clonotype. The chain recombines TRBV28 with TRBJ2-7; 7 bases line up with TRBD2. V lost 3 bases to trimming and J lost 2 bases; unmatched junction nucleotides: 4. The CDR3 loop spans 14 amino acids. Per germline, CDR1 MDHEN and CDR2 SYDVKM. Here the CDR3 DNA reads TGTGCCAGCAGTTTCGGGGGGAAAGCCTACGAGCAGTACTTC. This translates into CASSFGGKAYEQYF.

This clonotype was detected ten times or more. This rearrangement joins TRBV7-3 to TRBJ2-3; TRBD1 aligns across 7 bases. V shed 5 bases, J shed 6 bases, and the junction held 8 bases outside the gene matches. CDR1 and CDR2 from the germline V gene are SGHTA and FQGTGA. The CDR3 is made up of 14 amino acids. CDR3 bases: TGTGCCAGCAGCGCGAACAGGGGATCGGATACGCAGTATTTT. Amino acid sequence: CASSANRGSDTQYF.

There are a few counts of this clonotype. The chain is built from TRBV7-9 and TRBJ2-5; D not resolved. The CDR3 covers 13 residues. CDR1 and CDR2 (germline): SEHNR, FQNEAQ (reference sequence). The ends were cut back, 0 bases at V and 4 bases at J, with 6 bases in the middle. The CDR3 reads CASSLAGGETQYF. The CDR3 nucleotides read TGTGCCAGCAGCTTAGCAGGTGGAGAGACCCAGTACTTC.

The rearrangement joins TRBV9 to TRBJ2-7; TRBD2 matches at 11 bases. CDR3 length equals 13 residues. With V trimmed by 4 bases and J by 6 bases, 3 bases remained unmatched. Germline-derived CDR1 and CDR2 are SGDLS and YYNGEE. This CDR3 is CASSTSGGGEQYF. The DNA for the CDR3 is TGTGCCAGCAGCACTAGCGGGGGTGGCGAGCAGTACTTC.

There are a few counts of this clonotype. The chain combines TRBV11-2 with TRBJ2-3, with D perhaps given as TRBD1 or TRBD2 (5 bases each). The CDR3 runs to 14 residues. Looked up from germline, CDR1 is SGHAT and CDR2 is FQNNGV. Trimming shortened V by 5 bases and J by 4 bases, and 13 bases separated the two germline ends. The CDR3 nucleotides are TGTGCCAGCAGCCCAACCCGGGGCGCAGATACGCAGTATTTT. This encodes CASSPTRGADTQYF.

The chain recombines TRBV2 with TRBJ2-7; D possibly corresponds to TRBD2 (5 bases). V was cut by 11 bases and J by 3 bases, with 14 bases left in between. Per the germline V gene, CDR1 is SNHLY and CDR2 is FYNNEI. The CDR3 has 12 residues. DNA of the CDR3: TGTGCCTGCACTTCCGGGAACTACGAGCAGTACTTC. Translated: CACTSGNYEQYF.

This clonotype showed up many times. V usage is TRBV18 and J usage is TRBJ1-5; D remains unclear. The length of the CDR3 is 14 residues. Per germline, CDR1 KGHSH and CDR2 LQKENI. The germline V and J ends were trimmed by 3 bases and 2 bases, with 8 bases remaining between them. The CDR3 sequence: CASSPDQGNQPQHF. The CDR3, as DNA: TGTGCCAGCTCACCCGACCAGGGCAATCAGCCCCAGCATTTT.

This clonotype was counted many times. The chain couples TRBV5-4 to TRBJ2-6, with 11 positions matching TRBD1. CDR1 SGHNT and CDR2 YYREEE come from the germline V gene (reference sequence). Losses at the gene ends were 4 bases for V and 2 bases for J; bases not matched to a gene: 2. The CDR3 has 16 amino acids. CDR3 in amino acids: CASSPGQGAGANVLTF. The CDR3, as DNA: TGTGCCAGCAGCCCGGGACAGGGGGCTGGGGCCAACGTCCTGACTTTC.

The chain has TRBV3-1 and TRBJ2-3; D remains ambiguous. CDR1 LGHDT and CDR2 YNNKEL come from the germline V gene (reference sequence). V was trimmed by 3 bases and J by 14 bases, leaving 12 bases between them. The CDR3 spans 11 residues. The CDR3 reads CASSQDLHMYF. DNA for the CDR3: TGTGCCAGCAGCCAGGACCTCCATATGTATTTT.

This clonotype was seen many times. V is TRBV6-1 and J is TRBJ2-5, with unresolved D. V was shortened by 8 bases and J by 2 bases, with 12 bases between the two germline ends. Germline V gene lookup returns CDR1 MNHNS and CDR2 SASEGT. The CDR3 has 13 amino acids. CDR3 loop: CASSAGPQETQYF. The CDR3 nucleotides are TGTGCCAGCTCAGCCGGGCCTCAAGAGACCCAGTACTTC.

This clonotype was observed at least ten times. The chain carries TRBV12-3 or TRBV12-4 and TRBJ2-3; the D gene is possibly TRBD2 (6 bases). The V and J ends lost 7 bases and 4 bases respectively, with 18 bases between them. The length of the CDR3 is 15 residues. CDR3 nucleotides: TGTGCCAGCACCCCCGGGGCGGGGTTCGCAGATACGCAGTATTTT. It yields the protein CASTPGAGFADTQYF.

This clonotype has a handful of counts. CDR3 nucleotides: TGTGCCAGCAGCCTCGACAGTAACGAGCAGTACTTC. Translating it yields CASSLDSNEQYF. The J gene is TRBJ2-7, the V gene TRBV27; TRBD1 is a possible D gene (5 bases). Trimming removed 6 bases at V and 5 bases at J, with 11 bases between. The length of the CDR3 is 12 residues. CDR1 and CDR2 (germline): MNHEY, SMNVEV (reference sequence).

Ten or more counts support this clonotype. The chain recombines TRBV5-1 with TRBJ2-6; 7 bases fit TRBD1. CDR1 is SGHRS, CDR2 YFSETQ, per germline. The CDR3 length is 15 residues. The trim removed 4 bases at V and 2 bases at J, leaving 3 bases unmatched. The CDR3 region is CASSLGQAGANVLTF. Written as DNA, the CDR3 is TGCGCCAGCAGCCTTGGACAGGCTGGGGCCAACGTCCTGACTTTC.

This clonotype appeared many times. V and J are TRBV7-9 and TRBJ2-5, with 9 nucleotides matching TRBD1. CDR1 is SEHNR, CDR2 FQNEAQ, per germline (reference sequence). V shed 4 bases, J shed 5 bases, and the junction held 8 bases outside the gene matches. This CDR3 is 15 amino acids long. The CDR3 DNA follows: TGTGCCAGCAGCTCTCTGGACAGGGGAAGGGAGACCCAGTACTTC. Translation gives CASSSLDRGRETQYF.

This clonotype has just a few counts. The CDR3 is CASSTLQLSYEQYF. DNA for the CDR3: TGTGCCAGCAGTACACTACAACTCTCCTACGAGCAGTACTTC. The chain has TRBV6-1 and TRBJ2-7; D unclear. Germline CDR1 is MNHNS and CDR2 is SASEGT. The V and J ends lost 5 bases and 0 bases respectively, with 11 bases between them. The CDR3 totals 14 residues.

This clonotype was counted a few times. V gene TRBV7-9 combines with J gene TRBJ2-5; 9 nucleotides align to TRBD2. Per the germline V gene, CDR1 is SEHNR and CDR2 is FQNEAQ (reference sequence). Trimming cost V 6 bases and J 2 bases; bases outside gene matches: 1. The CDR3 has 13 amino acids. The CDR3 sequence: CASRTSGQETQYF. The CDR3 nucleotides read TGTGCCAGCAGGACTAGCGGACAAGAGACCCAGTACTTC.